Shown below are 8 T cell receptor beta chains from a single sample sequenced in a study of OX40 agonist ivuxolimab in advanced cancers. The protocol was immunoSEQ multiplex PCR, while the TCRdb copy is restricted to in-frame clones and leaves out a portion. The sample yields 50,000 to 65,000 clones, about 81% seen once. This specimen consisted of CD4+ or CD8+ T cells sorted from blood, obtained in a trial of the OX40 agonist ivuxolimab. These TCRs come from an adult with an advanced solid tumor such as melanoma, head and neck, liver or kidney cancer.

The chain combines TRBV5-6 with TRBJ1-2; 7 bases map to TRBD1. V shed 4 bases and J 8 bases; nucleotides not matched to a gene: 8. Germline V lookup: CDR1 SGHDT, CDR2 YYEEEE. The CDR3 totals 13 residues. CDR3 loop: CASSQIRGLGYTF. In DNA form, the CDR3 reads TGTGCCAGCAGCCAGATTAGGGGGCTCGGCTACACCTTC.

The CDR3 region is CASSPRDGSSYEQYF. The CDR3, as DNA: TGTGCCAGCAGCCCCCGGGACGGTAGCTCCTACGAGCAGTACTTC. The chain combines TRBV5-4 with TRBJ2-7; D may correspond to TRBD1 or TRBD2 (5 bases each). The CDR3 runs to 15 residues. Germline V gene lookup returns CDR1 SGHNT and CDR2 YYREEE (reference sequence). V was cut by 4 bases and J by 0 bases, with 14 bases left in between.

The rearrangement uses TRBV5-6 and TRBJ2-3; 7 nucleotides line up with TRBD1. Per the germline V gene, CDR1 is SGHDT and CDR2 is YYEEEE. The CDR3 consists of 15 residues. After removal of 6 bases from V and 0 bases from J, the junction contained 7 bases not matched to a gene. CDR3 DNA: TGTGCCAGCATCTTCAAAGGGGGCAGCACAGATACGCAGTATTTT. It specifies CASIFKGGSTDTQYF.

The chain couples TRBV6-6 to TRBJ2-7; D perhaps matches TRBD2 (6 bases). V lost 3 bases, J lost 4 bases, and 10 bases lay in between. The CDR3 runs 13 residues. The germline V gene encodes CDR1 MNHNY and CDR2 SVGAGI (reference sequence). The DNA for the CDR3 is TGTGCCAGCAGTTATGGGGGGAGTTACGAGCAGTACTTC. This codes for CASSYGGSYEQYF.

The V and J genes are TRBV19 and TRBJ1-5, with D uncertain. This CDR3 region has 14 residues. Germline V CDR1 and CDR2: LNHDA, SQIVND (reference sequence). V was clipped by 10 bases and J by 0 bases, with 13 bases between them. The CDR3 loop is CATPENISNQPQHF. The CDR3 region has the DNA TGTGCCACCCCGGAGAACATTAGCAATCAGCCCCAGCATTTT.

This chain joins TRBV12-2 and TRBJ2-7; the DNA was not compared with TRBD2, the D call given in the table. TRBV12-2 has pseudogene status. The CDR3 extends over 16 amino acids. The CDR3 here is CASRARLAGDSYEQYF. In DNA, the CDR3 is TGTGCAAGTCGCGCCCGCTTAGCGGGGGACTCCTACGAGCAGTACTTC.

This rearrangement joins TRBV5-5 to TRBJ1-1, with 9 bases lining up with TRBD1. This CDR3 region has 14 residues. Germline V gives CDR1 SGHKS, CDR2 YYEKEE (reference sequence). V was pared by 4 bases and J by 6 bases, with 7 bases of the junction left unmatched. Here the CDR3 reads CASSPTGGVPEAFF. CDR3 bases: TGTGCCAGCAGCCCGACAGGGGGAGTCCCTGAAGCTTTCTTT.

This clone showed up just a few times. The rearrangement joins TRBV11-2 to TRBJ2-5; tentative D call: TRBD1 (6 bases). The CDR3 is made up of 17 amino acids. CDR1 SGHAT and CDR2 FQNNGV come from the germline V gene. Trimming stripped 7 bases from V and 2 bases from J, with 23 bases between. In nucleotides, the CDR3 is TGTGCCAGCATCCGGGGAGTGGGCCAGAGGGGGCAAGAGACCCAGTACTTC. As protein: CASIRGVGQRGQETQYF. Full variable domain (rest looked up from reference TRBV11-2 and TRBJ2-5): EAGVAQSPRYKIIEKRQSVAFWCNPISGHATLYWYQQILGQGPKLLIQFQNNGVVDDSQLPKDRFSAERLKGVDSTLKIQPAKLEDSAVYLCASIRGVGQRGQETQYFGPGTRLLVL.